This T cell receptor beta chain was documented in a study of cytomegalovirus exposure and HLA in healthy donors. The study's findings and limits: An Asian-associated ancestry cluster reportedly showed fewer N-insertions than the approximately 630-donor mean in a later analysis. At a 0.05 false discovery rate, a later analysis found 18,000 or so TCR beta sequences to be associated with HLA alleles. It emerged from a later analysis that several of the most significant clusters appeared to be linked to common viral pathogens. In vitro experiments confirmed that three CMV-associated chains were specific for CMV antigens.

Worth noting for this clone: Its specificity is unknown.

The primer mix had 60 Vbeta and 13 Jbeta primers. The protocol was immunoSEQ multiplex PCR, while the TCRdb copy is restricted to in-frame clones and leaves out a portion. The table has 240,000 or so clones, 82% seen once; the top ten hold roughly 5%. Trimming took 1 base from V and 6 from J, leaving 10 bases between them. The CDR3 has 14 residues. Per germline, CDR1 LGHNA and CDR2 YSLEER. This TCR came from a woman in her forties in good health and CMV-seropositive. The V and J genes are TRBV4-3 and TRBJ2-1; TRBD2 might be the D (6 bases). Sequenced sample: PBMCs. The CDR3 sequence is CASSQAGTRNEQFF. The CDR3 nucleotides are TGCGCCAGCAGCCAAGCTGGGACTCGCAATGAGCAGTTCTTC.